The 17 T cell receptor beta chains presented below share a single source sample, sequenced in a study of CD8 T cells in ankylosing spondylitis (dated by TCRdb to about 2017). Library preparation used 5' RACE. Sequencing instrument: Illumina HiSeq 2500. TCRdb handled the public reads itself, with Q25 trimming in fastp and clone calling in MiXCR, and kept productive beta chains. Every CDR3 protein is listed once, alongside the most common genes and DNA of its rows. For this sample the table gives approximately 110,000 distinct CDR3 sequences, of which less than 25% were detected only once. Around an eighth of the sample rests with the top ten. Source material: synovial fluid, either unsorted or a sorted T cell fraction (not recorded which). These receptors all stem from a male donor with ankylosing spondylitis.

The genes are TRBV14 and TRBJ2-7; TRBD1 agrees at 10 bases. Germline V gene sequence: CDR1 SGHDN, CDR2 FVKESK. The CDR3 is 14 residues long. V shed 3 bases, J shed 5 bases, and the junction held 4 bases outside the gene matches. In DNA, the CDR3 is TGTGCCAGCAGCCATAGGGACAGGGGCAACGAGCAGTACTTC. Protein sequence: CASSHRDRGNEQYF.

This clonotype was found a few times. The J gene is TRBJ1-5, the V gene TRBV6-7; a weak D match, TRBD1 (6 bases). TRBV6-7 is noted as an ORF with a role that remains uncertain. This CDR3 comprises 21 residues. The V gene lost 4 bases and the J gene lost 1 base, with 29 bases spanning the gap. CDR3 amino acids: CASSFYLTGGRDIESNQPQHF. Written as DNA, the CDR3 is TGTGCCAGCAGTTTCTATTTGACGGGGGGCCGGGATATAGAAAGCAATCAGCCCCAGCATTTT.

The rearrangement joins TRBV7-9 to TRBJ1-4, with D unclear. Germline-derived CDR1 and CDR2 are SEHNR and FQNEAQ (reference sequence). V lost 2 bases and J lost 0, with 7 bases in between. CDR3 length equals 15 residues. The chain's CDR3 is CASSLTAATNEKLFF. The CDR3 DNA is TGTGCCAGCAGCTTAACGGCGGCAACTAATGAAAAACTGTTTTTT.

The rearrangement joins TRBV24-1 to TRBJ2-1, with TRBD2 matching over 10 bases. Germline V lookup: CDR1 KGHDR, CDR2 SFDVKD. J gave up 7 bases and V 4 bases, and 6 bases lay outside the gene matches. The CDR3 spans 15 residues. The CDR3 protein is CATSEKGLAANEQFF. CDR3 in DNA: TGTGCCACCAGTGAAAAAGGACTAGCGGCTAATGAGCAGTTCTTC.

The chain is built from TRBV20-1 and TRBJ1-5; D is perhaps TRBD1 (5 bases). Germline CDR1 and CDR2: DFQATT and SNEGSKA (reference sequence). The CDR3 consists of 15 residues. The V end was cut by 0 bases, the J end by 0 bases, with 9 bases between. The CDR3 here is CSAREGPLSNQPQHF. The DNA for the CDR3 is TGCAGTGCTAGAGAGGGGCCGCTTAGCAATCAGCCCCAGCATTTT.

The rearrangement joins TRBV20-1 to TRBJ2-5, with 7 bases aligning to TRBD2. CDR1 and CDR2 (germline): DFQATT, SNEGSKA (reference sequence). V shed 2 bases and J 7 bases; nucleotides not matched to a gene: 16. This CDR3 is built from 16 residues. CDR3 sequence (DNA): TGCAGTGCTAGATCACTAGGGGAGGGCCAGGTGGGGACCCAGTACTTC. The encoded protein is CSARSLGEGQVGTQYF.

This chain links TRBV27 with TRBJ2-1; 10 bases fit TRBD2. In germline, CDR1 is MNHEY, CDR2 SMNVEV (reference sequence). This CDR3 has 16 residues. V lost 3 bases and J lost 1; bases outside the gene matches: 3. The CDR3: CASSLSSGRSYNEQFF. CDR3 nucleotide sequence: TGTGCCAGCAGTTTGAGTAGCGGGAGGTCCTACAATGAGCAGTTCTTC.

V is TRBV11-1 and J is TRBJ2-6, with 9 bases identical to TRBD1. Germline CDR1 SGHAT, CDR2 FQDESV (reference sequence). The CDR3 has 16 amino acids. V lost 4 bases to trimming and J lost 11 bases; unmatched junction nucleotides: 12. CDR3 DNA: TGTGCCAGCAGCTCCCCGGGACAGGGAACAATATACGTCCTGACTTTC. This translates into CASSSPGQGTIYVLTF.

The chain is built from TRBV18 and TRBJ2-1, with 9 bases identical to TRBD2. Trimming removed 3 bases from V and 5 bases from J; junction bases left unmatched: 8. Germline V CDR1 and CDR2: KGHSH, LQKENI. CDR3 length: 16 residues. In nucleotides, the CDR3 is TGTGCCAGCTCACCTCGGATAGCGGGAGCCCACAATGAGCAGTTCTTC. It yields the protein CASSPRIAGAHNEQFF. Combining the CDR3 with reference TRBV18 and TRBJ2-1 gives the whole variable domain NAGVMQNPRHLVRRRGQEARLRCSPMKGHSHVYWYRQLPEEGLKFMVYLQKENIIDESGMPKERFSAEFPKEGPSILRIQQVVRGDSAAYFCASSPRIAGAHNEQFFGPGTRLTVL.

This clonotype was detected a few times. This chain connects TRBV29-1 to TRBJ2-1; D possibly corresponds to TRBD2 (6 bases). Trimming removed 6 bases from V and 8 bases from J, with 17 bases in between. CDR3 length: 13 amino acids. Germline CDR1 SQVTM, CDR2 ANQGSEA. DNA for the CDR3: TGCAGCGTCCCCGTGGGGGGTTACTATGAGCAGTTCTTC. It specifies CSVPVGGYYEQFF.

In its sample, this clonotype was seen a few times. The chain is built from TRBV5-1 and TRBJ2-5; the D gene is possibly TRBD1 (5 bases). V was clipped by 3 bases and J by 2 bases, with 14 bases between them. The CDR3 covers 15 residues. CDR1 and CDR2 (germline): SGHRS, YFSETQ. CDR3 loop: CASSSLQGPQETQYF. Written as DNA, the CDR3 is TGCGCCAGCAGCTCACTCCAGGGCCCGCAAGAGACCCAGTACTTC.

Here the CDR3 DNA reads TGCAGTGCTAGAGGGACTAGCAACACCGGGGAGCTGTTTTTT. Encoded protein: CSARGTSNTGELFF. The chain employs TRBV20-1 and TRBJ2-2, with 8 bases lining up with TRBD2. Germline V lookup: CDR1 DFQATT, CDR2 SNEGSKA (reference sequence). The CDR3 runs to 14 residues. J gave up 2 bases and V 1 base, and 0 bases lay outside the gene matches.

Many counts were recorded for this clonotype. The rearrangement uses TRBV24-1 and TRBJ2-2; 11 nucleotides line up with TRBD2. Per the germline V gene, CDR1 is KGHDR and CDR2 is SFDVKD. The CDR3 sequence is 18 residues long. V gave up 5 bases and J gave up 0 bases; unmatched junction bases: 7. CDR3 DNA sequence: TGTGCCACCAGTGGCACTAGCGGGAGACACGCGAACACCGGGGAGCTGTTTTTT. It translates to CATSGTSGRHANTGELFF.

This chain connects TRBV30 to TRBJ2-3; D is uncertain. The CDR3 extends over 14 amino acids. Trimming pared 2 bases from V and 1 base from J, leaving 10 bases between. Germline CDR1 GTSNPN, CDR2 SVGIG (reference sequence). The CDR3 DNA sequence: TGTGCCTGGAGTCCATGGACCGGCACAGATACGCAGTATTTT. It codes for CAWSPWTGTDTQYF.

This clonotype has at least ten counts. The V call is TRBV20-1, the J call TRBJ2-5; D gene unclear. This CDR3 spans 14 amino acids. Looked up from germline, CDR1 is DFQATT and CDR2 is SNEGSKA (reference sequence). V lost 6 bases, J lost 4 bases, and 18 bases lay in between. CDR3 DNA sequence: TGCAGTGCAATCGACTCCACCCGGCGAGAGACCCAGTACTTC. Amino acid sequence: CSAIDSTRRETQYF.

The chain couples TRBV20-1 to TRBJ2-1, with a possible D match to TRBD1 (5 bases). Germline CDR1 reads DFQATT; CDR2 reads SNEGSKA (reference sequence). The germline V and J ends were trimmed by 3 bases and 1 base, with 22 bases remaining between them. The CDR3 runs 18 residues. The CDR3 is CSARGQPPKQYSYNEQFF. The CDR3 DNA sequence: TGCAGTGCTAGGGGGCAGCCTCCGAAGCAATATTCCTACAATGAGCAGTTCTTC.

The genes are TRBV10-2 and TRBJ2-7, with 11 bases that match TRBD1. The CDR3 is 14 residues long. The J segment lost 0 bases and the V segment lost 6 bases, leaving 1 base of the junction unmatched. The germline gives CDR1 WSHSY, CDR2 SAAADI. The CDR3 spells CASRGTGGSYEQYF. DNA of the CDR3: TGCGCCAGCAGGGGGACAGGGGGCTCCTACGAGCAGTACTTC.